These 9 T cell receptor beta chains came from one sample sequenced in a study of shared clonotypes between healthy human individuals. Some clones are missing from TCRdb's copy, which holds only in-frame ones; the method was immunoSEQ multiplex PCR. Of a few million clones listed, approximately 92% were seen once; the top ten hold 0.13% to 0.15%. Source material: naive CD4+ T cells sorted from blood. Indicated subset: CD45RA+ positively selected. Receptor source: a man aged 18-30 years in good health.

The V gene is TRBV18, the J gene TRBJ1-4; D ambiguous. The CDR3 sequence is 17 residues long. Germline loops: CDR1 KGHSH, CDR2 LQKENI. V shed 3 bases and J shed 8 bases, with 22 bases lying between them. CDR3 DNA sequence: TGTGCCAGCTCACCCTTAACCGGCTCAGACGCAACGGAAAAACTGTTTTTT. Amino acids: CASSPLTGSDATEKLFF.

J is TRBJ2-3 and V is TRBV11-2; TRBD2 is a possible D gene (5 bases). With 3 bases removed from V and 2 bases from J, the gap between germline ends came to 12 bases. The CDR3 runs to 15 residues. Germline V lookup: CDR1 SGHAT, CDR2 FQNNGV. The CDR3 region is CASSLALAATDTQYF. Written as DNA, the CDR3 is TGTGCCAGCAGCTTGGCGCTAGCCGCCACAGATACGCAGTATTTT.

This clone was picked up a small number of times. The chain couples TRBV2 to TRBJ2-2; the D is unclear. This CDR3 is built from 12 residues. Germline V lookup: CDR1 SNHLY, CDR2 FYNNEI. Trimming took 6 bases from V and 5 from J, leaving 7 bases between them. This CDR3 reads CASRIETGELFF. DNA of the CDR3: TGTGCCAGCAGAATAGAAACCGGGGAGCTGTTTTTT.

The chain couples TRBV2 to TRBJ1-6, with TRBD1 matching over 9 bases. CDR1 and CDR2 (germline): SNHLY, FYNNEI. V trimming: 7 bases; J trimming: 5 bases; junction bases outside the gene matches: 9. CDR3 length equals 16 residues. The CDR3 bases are TGTGCCAGCAAAGGACAGGGGATCTTCGATAATTCACCCCTCCACTTT. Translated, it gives CASKGQGIFDNSPLHF.

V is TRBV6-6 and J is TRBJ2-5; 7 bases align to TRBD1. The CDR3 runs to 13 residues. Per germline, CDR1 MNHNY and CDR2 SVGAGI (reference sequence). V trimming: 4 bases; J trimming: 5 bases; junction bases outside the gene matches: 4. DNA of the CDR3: TGTGCCAGCAGTTTCCCACAGGGGGAGACCCAGTACTTC. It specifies CASSFPQGETQYF.

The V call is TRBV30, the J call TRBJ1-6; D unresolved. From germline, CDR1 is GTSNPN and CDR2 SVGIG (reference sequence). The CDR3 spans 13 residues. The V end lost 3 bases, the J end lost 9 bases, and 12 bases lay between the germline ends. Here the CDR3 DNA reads TGTGCCTGGAGCCCGCTAGGCTTTTCACCCCTCCACTTT. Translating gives CAWSPLGFSPLHF.

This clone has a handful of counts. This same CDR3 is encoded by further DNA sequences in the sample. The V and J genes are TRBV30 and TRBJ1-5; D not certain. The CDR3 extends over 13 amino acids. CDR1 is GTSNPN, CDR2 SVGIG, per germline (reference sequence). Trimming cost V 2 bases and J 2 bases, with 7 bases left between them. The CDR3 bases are TGTGCCTGGAGTCCACGGGGCAATCAGCCCCAGCATTTT. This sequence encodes CAWSPRGNQPQHF.

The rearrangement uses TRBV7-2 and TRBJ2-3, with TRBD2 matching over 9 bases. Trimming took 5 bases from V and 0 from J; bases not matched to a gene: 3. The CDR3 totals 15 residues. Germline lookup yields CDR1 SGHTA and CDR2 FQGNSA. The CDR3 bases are TGTGCCAGCAGCCCAGCGGGAGGTAGCACAGATACGCAGTATTTT. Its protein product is CASSPAGGSTDTQYF.

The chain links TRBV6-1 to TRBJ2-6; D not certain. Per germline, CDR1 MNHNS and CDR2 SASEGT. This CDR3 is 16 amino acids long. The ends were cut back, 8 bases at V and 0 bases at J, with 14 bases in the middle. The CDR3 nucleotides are TGTGCCAGCGGTGGTAACAGCCTCTCTGGGGCCAACGTCCTGACTTTC. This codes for CASGGNSLSGANVLTF.